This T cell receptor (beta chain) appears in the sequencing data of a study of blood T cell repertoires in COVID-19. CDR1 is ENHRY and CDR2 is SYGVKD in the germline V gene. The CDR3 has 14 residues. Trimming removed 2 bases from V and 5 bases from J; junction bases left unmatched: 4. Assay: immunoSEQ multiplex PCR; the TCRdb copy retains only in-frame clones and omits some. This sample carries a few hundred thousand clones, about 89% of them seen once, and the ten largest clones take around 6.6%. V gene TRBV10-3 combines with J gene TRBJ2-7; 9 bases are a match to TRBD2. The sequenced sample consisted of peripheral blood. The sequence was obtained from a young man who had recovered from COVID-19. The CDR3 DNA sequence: TGTGCCATCAGTGAGCTAGCGGGGCAGGACGAGCAGTACTTC. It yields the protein CAISELAGQDEQYF.